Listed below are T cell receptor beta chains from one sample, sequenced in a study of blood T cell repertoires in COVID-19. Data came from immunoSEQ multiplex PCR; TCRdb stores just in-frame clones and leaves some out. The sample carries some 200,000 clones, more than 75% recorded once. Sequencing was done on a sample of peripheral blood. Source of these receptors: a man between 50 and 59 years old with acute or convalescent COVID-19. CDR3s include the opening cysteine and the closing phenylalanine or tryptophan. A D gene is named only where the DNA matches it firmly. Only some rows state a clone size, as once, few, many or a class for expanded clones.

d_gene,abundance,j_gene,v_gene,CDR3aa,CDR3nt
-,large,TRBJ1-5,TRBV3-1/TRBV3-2,CASSQDRFNQPQHF,TGTGCCAGCAGCCAAGACAGGTTCAATCAGCCCCAGCATTTT
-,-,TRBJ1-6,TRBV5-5,CASSLQGLSYNSPLHF,TGTGCCAGCAGCTTACAGGGTTTGTCCTATAATTCACCCCTCCACTTT
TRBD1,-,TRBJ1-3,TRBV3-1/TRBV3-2,CASSQLGTGTSGNTIYF,TGTGCCAGCAGCCAATTGGGGACAGGAACCTCTGGAAACACCATATATTTT
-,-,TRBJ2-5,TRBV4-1,CASSQEVARFETQYF,TGCGCCAGCAGCCAAGAGGTAGCCCGGTTTGAGACCCAGTACTTC
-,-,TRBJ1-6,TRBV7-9,CASSRRQVAGDNSPLHF,TGTGCCAGCAGCCGGCGGCAGGTCGCGGGTGATAATTCACCCCTCCACTTT
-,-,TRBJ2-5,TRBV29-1,CSVARGPRQTQYF,TGCAGCGTTGCCAGGGGCCCTCGGCAGACCCAGTACTTC
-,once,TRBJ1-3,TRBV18,CASSPRGPNPSGNTIYF,TGTGCCAGCTCACCCAGGGGTCCAAATCCTTCTGGAAACACCATATATTTT
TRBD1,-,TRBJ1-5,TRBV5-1,CASSLGQGDQPQHF,TGCGCCAGCAGCTTGGGACAGGGGGATCAGCCCCAGCATTTT
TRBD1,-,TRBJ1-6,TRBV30,CAWSGQGLNSPLHF,TGTGCCTGGAGTGGACAGGGGTTGAATTCACCCCTCCACTTT
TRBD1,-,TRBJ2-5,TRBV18,CASSQQGQETQYF,TGTGCCAGCTCTCAACAGGGGCAGGAGACCCAGTACTTC
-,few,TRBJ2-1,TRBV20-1,CSATTGNEQFF,TGCAGTGCCACAACGGGGAATGAGCAGTTCTTC
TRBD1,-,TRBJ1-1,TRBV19,CASSWQGAGNTEAFF,TGTGCCAGTAGTTGGCAGGGGGCCGGTAACACTGAAGCTTTCTTT
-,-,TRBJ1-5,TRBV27,CASSLQGRNQPQHF,TGTGCCAGCAGTTTACAGGGGCGCAATCAGCCCCAGCATTTT
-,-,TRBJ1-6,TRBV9,CASSGTTNSPLHF,TGTGCCAGCAGCGGGACAACAAATTCACCCCTCCACTTT
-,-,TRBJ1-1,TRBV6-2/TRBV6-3,CASSPRRTAMNTEAFF,TGTGCCAGCAGCCCGCGGCGGACAGCCATGAACACTGAAGCTTTCTTT
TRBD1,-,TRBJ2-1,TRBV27,CASSFRTGENEQFF,TGTGCCAGCAGTTTTCGGACAGGGGAGAATGAGCAGTTCTTC
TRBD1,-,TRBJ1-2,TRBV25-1,CASSAPGQGLGYGYTF,TGTGCCAGCAGTGCCCCGGGACAGGGTTTGGGCTATGGCTACACCTTC
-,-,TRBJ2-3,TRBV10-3,CAISADRDTQYF,TGTGCCATCAGCGCTGACAGGGATACGCAGTATTTT
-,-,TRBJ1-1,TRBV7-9,CASSPFGGIETEAFF,TGTGCCAGCAGCCCATTTGGGGGGATCGAAACTGAAGCTTTCTTT
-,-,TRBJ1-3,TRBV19,CASSTRTAGNTIYF,TGTGCCAGTAGTACTCGGACAGCTGGAAACACCATATATTTT
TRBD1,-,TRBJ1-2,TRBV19,CASSIDPTGGAGSGYTF,TGTGCCAGTAGTATAGATCCGACAGGGGGCGCAGGTTCCGGCTACACCTTC
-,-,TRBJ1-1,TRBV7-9,CASSHSRDTGGTEAFF,TGTGCCAGCAGCCACAGCCGGGACACTGGGGGCACTGAAGCTTTCTTT
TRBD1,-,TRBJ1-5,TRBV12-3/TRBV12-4,CASSRDRDQPQHF,TGTGCCAGCAGCCGGGACAGGGATCAGCCCCAGCATTTT
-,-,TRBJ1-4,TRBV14,CASSQVRANEKLFF,TGTGCCAGCAGCCAAGTACGGGCTAATGAAAAACTGTTTTTT
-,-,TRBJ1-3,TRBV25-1,CASTPGSINTIYF,TGTGCCAGCACGCCAGGGTCTATTAACACCATATATTTT
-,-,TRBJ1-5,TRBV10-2,CASSEARFQPQHF,TGCGCCAGCAGTGAAGCCCGGTTCCAGCCCCAGCATTTT
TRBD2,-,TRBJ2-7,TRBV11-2,CASSFQSGAGDEQYF,TGTGCCAGCAGCTTCCAAAGCGGGGCTGGCGACGAGCAGTACTTC
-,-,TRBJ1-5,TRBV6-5,CASSLTGPQHF,TGTGCCAGCAGTTTAACAGGGCCCCAGCATTTT
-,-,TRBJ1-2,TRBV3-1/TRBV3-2,CASSRLTDSSMGYTF,TGTGCCAGCAGCAGACTTACTGACAGCTCTATGGGCTACACCTTC
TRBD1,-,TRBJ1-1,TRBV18,CASSPSNPTGATEAFF,TGTGCCAGCTCACCATCGAACCCGACAGGGGCCACTGAAGCTTTCTTT
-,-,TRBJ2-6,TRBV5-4,CASSLPGTGANVLTF,TGTGCCAGCAGCTTGCCAGGGACTGGGGCCAACGTCCTGACTTTC
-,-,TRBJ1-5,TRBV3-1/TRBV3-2,CASSQARNQPQHF,TGTGCCAGCAGCCAAGCTCGCAATCAGCCCCAGCATTTT
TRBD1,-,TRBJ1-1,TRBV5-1,CASSLIQGGDTEAFF,TGCGCCAGCAGCTTGATACAGGGGGGAGACACTGAAGCTTTCTTT